This T cell receptor beta chain stems from a study of cytomegalovirus exposure and HLA in healthy donors. Study-level findings and limits: In vitro work confirmed that three CMV-associated chains recognize CMV antigens. Listed as cytomegalovirus-associated were 150 or so TCR beta chains. Usually a TCR sequence was rare, but some public TCRs were found in many donors.

Only a few counts were recorded for this clone. Antigen: not known. Method: immunoSEQ multiplex PCR; TCRdb's copy keeps in-frame clones and lacks some. The sample consists of about 160,000 clones, roughly 90% of them appearing once. The germline V gene encodes CDR1 LGHNA and CDR2 YSLEER. Trimming took off 1 base at V and 5 bases at J, with 17 bases between the two ends. The length of the CDR3 is 16 residues. This chain links TRBV4-3 with TRBJ2-5, with unresolved D. The sample consisted of PBMCs. This clonotype originated in a woman younger than 45 in good health and CMV-seronegative. The CDR3 DNA reads as TGCGCCAGCAGCCAAGCACGTAGGATGTCTCACGAGACCCAGTACTTC. It codes for CASSQARRMSHETQYF.